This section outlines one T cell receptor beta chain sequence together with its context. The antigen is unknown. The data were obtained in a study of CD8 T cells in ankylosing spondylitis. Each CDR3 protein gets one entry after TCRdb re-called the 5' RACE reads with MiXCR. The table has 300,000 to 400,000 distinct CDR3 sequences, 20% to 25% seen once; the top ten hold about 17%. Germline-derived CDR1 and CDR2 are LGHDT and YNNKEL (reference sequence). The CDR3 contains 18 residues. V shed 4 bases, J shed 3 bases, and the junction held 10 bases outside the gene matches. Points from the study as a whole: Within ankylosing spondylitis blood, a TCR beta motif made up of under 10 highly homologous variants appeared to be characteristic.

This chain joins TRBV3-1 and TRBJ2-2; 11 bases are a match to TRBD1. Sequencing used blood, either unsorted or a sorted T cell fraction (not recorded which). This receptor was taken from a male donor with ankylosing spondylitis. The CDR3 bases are TGTGCCAGCAGCCGCGGACAGGGGGCGTGGCGGGACACCGGGGAGCTGTTTTTT. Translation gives CASSRGQGAWRDTGELFF.